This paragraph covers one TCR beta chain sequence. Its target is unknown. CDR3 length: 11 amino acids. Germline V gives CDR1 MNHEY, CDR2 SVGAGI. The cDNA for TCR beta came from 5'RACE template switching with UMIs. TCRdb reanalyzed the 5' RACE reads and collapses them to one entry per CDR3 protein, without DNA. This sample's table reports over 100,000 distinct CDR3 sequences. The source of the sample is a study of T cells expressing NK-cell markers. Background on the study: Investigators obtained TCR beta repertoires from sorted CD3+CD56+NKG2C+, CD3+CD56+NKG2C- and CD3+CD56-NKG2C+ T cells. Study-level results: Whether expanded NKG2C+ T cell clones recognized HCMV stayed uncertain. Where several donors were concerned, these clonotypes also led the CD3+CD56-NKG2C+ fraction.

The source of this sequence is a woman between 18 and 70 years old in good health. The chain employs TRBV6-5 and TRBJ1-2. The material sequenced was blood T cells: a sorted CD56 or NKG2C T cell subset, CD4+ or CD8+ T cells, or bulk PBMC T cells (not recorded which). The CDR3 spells CASSGVRGYTF.